This entry lists 27 T cell receptor beta chains sequenced from one sample in a study of shared clonotypes between healthy human individuals. The repertoire was sequenced with immunoSEQ multiplex PCR; TCRdb's copy has only in-frame clones and lacks some. Seen here are over a million clones, approximately 96% observed once, and the top ten hold about 1%. The sequenced sample was naive CD4+ T cells sorted from blood. Stated subset: CD45RA+ positively selected. These TCRs come from a man in his thirties or forties in good health.

V is TRBV7-9 and J is TRBJ2-1, with TRBD2 as a possible D gene (6 bases). V was cut by 1 base and J by 0 bases, with 10 bases left in between. The CDR3 is 16 residues long. Looked up from germline, CDR1 is SEHNR and CDR2 is FQNEAQ (reference sequence). The CDR3 here is CASSLETRSSYNEQFF. The CDR3, as DNA: TGTGCCAGCAGCTTAGAGACTAGGAGCTCCTACAATGAGCAGTTCTTC. Variable domain in full (rest from reference TRBV7-9 and TRBJ2-1): DTGVSQNPRHKITKRGQNVTFRCDPISEHNRLYWYRQTLGQGPEFLTYFQNEAQLEKSRLLSDRFSAERPKGSFSTLEIQRTEQGDSAMYLCASSLETRSSYNEQFFGPGTRLTVL.

This chain links TRBV28 with TRBJ1-4, with D possibly TRBD1 on 5 matching bases. Germline lookup yields CDR1 MDHEN and CDR2 SYDVKM. V lost 5 bases and J 4 bases, leaving 11 bases between the germline ends. The CDR3 is made up of 14 amino acids. The CDR3 loop reads CASSLGQNNEKLFF. CDR3 coding DNA: TGTGCCAGCAGTCTGGGGCAGAATAATGAAAAACTGTTTTTT.

This chain joins TRBV6-6 and TRBJ2-1; D uncertain. Per germline, CDR1 MNHNY and CDR2 SVGAGI (reference sequence). Trimming took 7 bases from V and 1 from J, leaving 17 bases between them. The CDR3 has 16 amino acids. The CDR3 DNA is TGTGCCAGCATCCTGAAGGTTACTCTTTCCTACAATGAGCAGTTCTTC. It encodes CASILKVTLSYNEQFF.

The chain links TRBV7-9 to TRBJ1-5, with D unresolved. This CDR3 has 18 amino acids. From germline, CDR1 is SEHNR and CDR2 FQNEAQ (reference sequence). V shed 0 bases and J shed 0 bases, with 15 bases lying between them. This chain's CDR3 is CASSLALNSFVSNQPQHF. The CDR3 coding sequence is TGTGCCAGCAGCTTAGCGCTTAACAGCTTCGTTAGCAATCAGCCCCAGCATTTT.

In this sample, this clone turned up once. The chain joins TRBV5-1 to TRBJ2-7; D gene unclear. V lost 1 base and J lost 6, with 14 bases in between. The V gene's germline CDR1 is SGHRS and CDR2 YFSETQ. CDR3 length: 14 amino acids. The CDR3 DNA follows: TGCGCCAGCAGCTTGTTAGCTGGGAATGGCGAGCAGTACTTC. Its protein is CASSLLAGNGEQYF.

This sequence joins TRBV4-1 and TRBJ1-2, with unresolved D. Germline loops: CDR1 MGHRA, CDR2 YSYEKL. The CDR3 spans 15 residues. V lost 0 bases to trimming and J lost 9 bases, with 17 bases between them. This CDR3 reads CASSQDLRIGISYTF. CDR3 nucleotides: TGCGCCAGCAGCCAAGATTTACGGATAGGCATTAGCTACACCTTC.

The gene calls are TRBV5-5 and TRBJ2-7; D is possibly TRBD1 or TRBD2 (6 bases each). Between the trimmed V and J ends, which lost 3 bases and 3 bases, there was a span of 10 bases. This CDR3 contains 13 residues. The germline CDR1 and CDR2 sequences are SGHKS and YYEKEE (reference sequence). The CDR3 spells CASSSGDNYEQYF. The CDR3 DNA follows: TGTGCCAGCAGCTCGGGGGACAACTACGAGCAGTACTTC.

This chain links TRBV6-4 with TRBJ1-1; D unclear. CDR3 length: 15 residues. The V end lost 3 bases, the J end lost 0 bases, and 11 bases lay between the germline ends. CDR1 and CDR2 from the germline V gene are MRHNA and SNTAGT. Written as DNA, the CDR3 is TGTGCCAGCAGTGAATCGGGGTCCATGAACACTGAAGCTTTCTTT. Its translation is CASSESGSMNTEAFF.

The chain is built from TRBV7-8 and TRBJ2-3; 11 bases agree with TRBD2. After removal of 1 base from V and 0 bases from J, the junction contained 6 bases not matched to a gene. Germline CDR1 is SGHVS and CDR2 is FQNEAQ. This CDR3 has 18 amino acids. CDR3 in amino acids: CASSLVPSGRKSTDTQYF. DNA for the CDR3: TGTGCCAGCAGCTTAGTCCCTAGCGGGAGGAAAAGCACAGATACGCAGTATTTT.

The chain recombines TRBV6-5 with TRBJ2-2; TRBD2 matches 7 bases. In germline, CDR1 is MNHEY, CDR2 SVGAGI. J gave up 0 bases and V 1 base, and 2 bases lay outside the gene matches. CDR3 length: 16 residues. The CDR3 loop reads CASSYFLAANTGELFF. CDR3 DNA: TGTGCCAGCAGTTACTTCCTAGCGGCGAACACCGGGGAGCTGTTTTTT.

The V gene is TRBV6-1, the J gene TRBJ1-5; D is unresolved. Germline V gene lookup returns CDR1 MNHNS and CDR2 SASEGT. This CDR3 is built from 11 residues. V was pared by 2 bases and J by 9 bases, with 5 bases between. The CDR3 DNA is TGTGCCAGCAGTGAATTCCCGCCCCAGCATTTT. The encoded protein is CASSEFPPQHF.

This clone was recorded a few times. Additional DNA sequences in this sample encode the identical CDR3. This sequence joins TRBV18 and TRBJ2-7; possibly TRBD1 for D (6 bases). Trimming took off 4 bases at V and 2 bases at J, with 6 bases between the two ends. This CDR3 comprises 12 residues. Germline CDR1 KGHSH, CDR2 LQKENI. The CDR3 region is CASSQGAYEQYF. CDR3 bases: TGTGCCAGCTCACAGGGGGCCTACGAGCAGTACTTC.

The chain uses TRBV10-1 and TRBJ2-7; tentative D call: TRBD2 (7 bases). This CDR3 spans 14 amino acids. Looked up from germline, CDR1 is WNHNN and CDR2 is SYGVQD (reference sequence). Trimming shortened V by 3 bases and J by 2 bases, and 11 bases separated the two germline ends. The CDR3 DNA follows: TGCGCCAGCAGTGATTCGGGGGGCACCTACGAGCAGTACTTC. Residues: CASSDSGGTYEQYF.

The genes are TRBV27 and TRBJ1-2; D gene uncertain. Trimming shortened V by 0 bases and J by 4 bases, and 9 bases separated the two germline ends. CDR1 and CDR2 (germline): MNHEY, SMNVEV (reference sequence). The CDR3 spans 14 residues. The CDR3 region has the DNA TGTGCCAGCAGTTTATCGTTAGGATCCTATGGCTACACCTTC. Its translation: CASSLSLGSYGYTF.

The chain couples TRBV19 to TRBJ1-2; D is undetermined. V lost 4 bases and J 6 bases, leaving 15 bases between the germline ends. Germline V gene data show CDR1 as LNHDA and CDR2 as SQIVND (reference sequence). This CDR3 is 14 amino acids long. CDR3 DNA sequence: TGTGCCAGTAGTACATTGGACTCGAGGAATGGCTACACCTTC. This sequence encodes CASSTLDSRNGYTF. Full variable domain (remainder filled in from reference TRBV19 and TRBJ1-2): DGGITQSPKYLFRKEGQNVTLSCEQNLNHDAMYWYRQDPGQGLRLIYYSQIVNDFQKGDIAEGYSVSREKKESFPLTVTSAQKNPTAFYLCASSTLDSRNGYTFGSGTRLTVV.

The chain has TRBV30 and TRBJ1-2, with D unclear. There are 14 residues in the CDR3. Germline V gene lookup returns CDR1 GTSNPN and CDR2 SVGIG (reference sequence). The V gene lost 0 bases and the J gene lost 8 bases, with 16 bases spanning the gap. The CDR3 spells CAWSVSGTPTGYTF. The DNA of the CDR3 is TGTGCCTGGAGTGTCAGCGGAACCCCGACAGGCTACACCTTC.

The rearrangement uses TRBV10-3 and TRBJ2-7; no clear D. The length of the CDR3 is 14 residues. Germline V gives CDR1 ENHRY, CDR2 SYGVKD. Trimming took off 2 bases at V and 2 bases at J, with 10 bases between the two ends. The CDR3 bases are TGTGCCATCAGTGAGGTCCAGGACCCCTACGAGCAGTACTTC. Translated, it gives CAISEVQDPYEQYF.

The chain combines TRBV4-3 with TRBJ1-5; D remains unclear. Germline CDR1 is LGHNA and CDR2 is YSLEER. This CDR3 is built from 15 residues. Trimming pared 1 base from V and 0 bases from J, leaving 7 bases between. CDR3 residues: CASSQAPYSNQPQHF. The CDR3 DNA is TGCGCCAGCAGCCAAGCTCCTTATAGCAATCAGCCCCAGCATTTT.

With respect to this clone: The sample has other DNA sequences that encode this CDR3 too. The rearrangement joins TRBV18 to TRBJ2-5; the D is unclear. CDR3 length: 13 amino acids. V lost 1 base and J lost 0, with 3 bases in between. Germline loops: CDR1 KGHSH, CDR2 LQKENI. CDR3 sequence reads: CASSPLNQETQYF. In nucleotides, the CDR3 is TGTGCCAGCTCACCACTAAACCAAGAGACCCAGTACTTC.

Here the CDR3 reads CASGPGGRAETQYF. The CDR3 DNA follows: TGTGCCAGCGGTCCGGGCGGGAGAGCTGAGACCCAGTACTTC. V and J are TRBV11-2 and TRBJ2-5; TRBD2 agrees at 7 bases. V trimming: 8 bases; J trimming: 5 bases; junction bases outside the gene matches: 11. The CDR3 is 14 residues long. Germline values: CDR1 SGHAT, CDR2 FQNNGV.

This clone was seen once. The chain recombines TRBV10-1 with TRBJ2-4, with unresolved D. Germline CDR1 is WNHNN and CDR2 is SYGVQD (reference sequence). The CDR3 is 13 residues long. V lost 9 bases and J lost 6, with 15 bases in between. CDR3 in amino acids: CASSQSWGNIQYF. In nucleotides, the CDR3 is TGCGCCAGTTCCCAATCTTGGGGAAACATTCAGTACTTC.

Details on this clone: This CDR3 is also generated by other DNA sequences in the sample. This chain joins TRBV5-4 and TRBJ2-3; tentatively, D is TRBD2 (5 bases). With 0 bases removed from V and 4 bases from J, the gap between germline ends came to 9 bases. The length of the CDR3 is 14 residues. Germline CDR1 and CDR2: SGHNT and YYREEE (reference sequence). The CDR3 DNA reads TGTGCCAGCAGCTTGGGGCTAGCCGCAGATACGCAGTATTTT. It codes for CASSLGLAADTQYF. Variable domain in full (rest from reference TRBV5-4 and TRBJ2-3): ETGVTQSPTHLIKTRGQQVTLRCSSQSGHNTVSWYQQALGQGPQFIFQYYREEENGRGNFPPRFSGLQFPNYSSELNVNALELDDSALYLCASSLGLAADTQYFGPGTRLTVL.

The chain recombines TRBV9 with TRBJ1-2; 11 bases align to TRBD1. CDR3 size: 15 residues. Germline values: CDR1 SGDLS, CDR2 YYNGEE. V lost 2 bases and J lost 3; bases outside the gene matches: 3. CDR3 nucleotides: TGTGCCAGCAGCGTTTGGACAGGGGGCGACTATGGCTACACCTTC. Amino acids: CASSVWTGGDYGYTF. Full variable domain (outside the CDR3, taken from reference TRBV9 and TRBJ1-2): DSGVTQTPKHLITATGQRVTLRCSPRSGDLSVYWYQQSLDQGLQFLIQYYNGEERAKGNILERFSAQQFPDLHSELNLSSLELGDSALYFCASSVWTGGDYGYTFGSGTRLTVV.

This clone was seen only once. The rearrangement links TRBV7-9 to TRBJ1-2; TRBD1 might be the D (6 bases). This CDR3 contains 15 residues. Germline assignment: CDR1 SEHNR and CDR2 FQNEAQ (reference sequence). V dropped 1 base and J dropped 2 bases, with 11 bases sitting between them. CDR3 DNA sequence: TGTGCCAGCAGCTTAGGCCAGGGGATAAACTATGGCTACACCTTC. Amino acid sequence: CASSLGQGINYGYTF.

The chain has TRBV5-1 and TRBJ1-2; 12 bases map to TRBD1. After removal of 4 bases from V and 3 bases from J, the junction contained 7 bases not matched to a gene. Germline V CDR1 and CDR2: SGHRS, YFSETQ. The CDR3 contains 16 residues. As DNA, the CDR3 is TGCGCCAGCAGCCTGGGACAGGGGGCGTGGGACTATGGCTACACCTTC. Its protein is CASSLGQGAWDYGYTF.

A note on this clone: This sample includes further DNA sequences coding for the same CDR3. CDR3 DNA sequence: TGTGCCAGCAGCCCCTCAGGGAAAACTGAAGCTTTCTTT. It is translated as CASSPSGKTEAFF. The rearrangement links TRBV28 to TRBJ1-1; possibly TRBD1 for D (5 bases). The CDR3 runs to 13 residues. Trimming left V 6 bases short and J 5 bases short, with 13 bases between. Germline V gives CDR1 MDHEN, CDR2 SYDVKM.

The chain's CDR3 is CASSQGQSDEQYF. Written as DNA, the CDR3 is TGTGCCAGCAGTCAGGGACAGTCCGACGAGCAGTACTTC. The chain carries TRBV5-4 and TRBJ2-7; TRBD1 matches 7 bases. V shed 5 bases, J shed 5 bases, and the junction held 7 bases outside the gene matches. CDR1 SGHNT and CDR2 YYREEE come from the germline V gene (reference sequence). This CDR3 is 13 amino acids long.